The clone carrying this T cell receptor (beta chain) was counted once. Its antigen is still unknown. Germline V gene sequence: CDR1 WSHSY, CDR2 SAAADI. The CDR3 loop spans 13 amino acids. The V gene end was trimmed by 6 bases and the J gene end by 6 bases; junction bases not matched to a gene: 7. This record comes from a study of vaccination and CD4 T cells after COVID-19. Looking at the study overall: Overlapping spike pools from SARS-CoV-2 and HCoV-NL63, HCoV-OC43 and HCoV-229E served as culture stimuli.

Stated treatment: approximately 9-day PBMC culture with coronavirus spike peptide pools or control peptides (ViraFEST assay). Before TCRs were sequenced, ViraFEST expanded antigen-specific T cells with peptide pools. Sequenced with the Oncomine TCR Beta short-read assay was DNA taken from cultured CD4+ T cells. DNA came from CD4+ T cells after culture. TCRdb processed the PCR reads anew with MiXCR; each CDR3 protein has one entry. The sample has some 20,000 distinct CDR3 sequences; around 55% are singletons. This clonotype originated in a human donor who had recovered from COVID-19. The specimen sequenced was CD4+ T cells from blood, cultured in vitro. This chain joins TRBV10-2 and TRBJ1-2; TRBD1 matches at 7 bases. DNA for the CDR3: TGCGCCAGCAGGAAGACAGGGAGGGATGGCTACACCTTC. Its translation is CASRKTGRDGYTF.